This T cell receptor beta chain is from a study of regulatory T cells in long-lasting Graves disease (dated by TCRdb to the early 2020s). A note on the overall study: Newly diagnosed Graves' disease patients had taken antithyroid drugs for less than 3 months. Patients with persistent Graves' disease were compared with patients with newly diagnosed Graves' disease using TCR sequencing and RNA sequencing of peripheral blood. The study took place in China and was registered as a clinical trial. A total of 33 samples underwent TCR sequencing, from about 13 patients with persistent Graves' disease and 20 or so patients with newly diagnosed Graves' disease. The full study reports these points: Preferential use of TRBV28, TRBJ1-2 and TRBJ2-5 was observed in persistent disease, whereas TRBV20-1 and TRBJ2-1 were favored in newly diagnosed disease. Because the primary lesion, thyroid tissue, could not be accessed, the study looked at peripheral blood alone. Only the TCR beta chain was sequenced and analyzed. Persistent Graves' disease patients showed lower TCR Shannon entropy and fewer highly expanded clones than newly diagnosed patients, suggesting clonal expansion. The authors noted that the small sample size was a limitation that may lower accuracy. Persistent patients shared more public clonotypes among themselves (around 2,500) than newly diagnosed patients did (over 950).

The sample holds many counts of this clonotype. What antigen it recognizes has not been identified. The sample holds no much larger clone one base away, and base qualities are not on file. The sample's time point label, decoded: newly diagnosed GD, antithyroid drugs for less than 3 months. For both TCR sequencing and RNA sequencing, RNA was extracted from PBMCs in TRIzol. Graves' disease was diagnosed according to American Thyroid Association guidelines. Recruitment of patients was carried out at an endocrinology department in Xi'an, China. Each patient gave about 9.1 milliliters of peripheral blood, collected in an EDTA anticoagulant tube. Ficoll Paque Plus density gradient separation was used to isolate PBMCs, and no further T cell sorting was done. An Agilent 2100 Bioanalyzer and agarose gel were used to assess RNA quality, and a NanoDrop 2000 was used to measure RNA concentration. The protocol used for the library was multiplex PCR. Sequencing instrument: Illumina HiSeq 4000. To build TCR beta libraries, CDR3 regions were amplified by Arm-PCR using iRepertoire HTBI primers. Gel purification was performed on PCR products prior to sequencing. Per the authors' processing: Across samples, approximately 68 TRBV and 13 to 15 TRBJ segments were identified and used for gene usage analysis of CDR3 amino acid clonotypes. Filtered high-quality paired reads were merged into contigs using COPE and FqMerger. BLAST was used to align contigs to IMGT TRBV, TRBD and TRBJ reference genes, with CDR3 defined following IMGT. Clonotypes above 0.1% frequency were classified as highly expanded clones. Shannon entropy served as the measure of repertoire diversity, while the Gini coefficient captured V-J evenness. Public clonotypes were defined as clonotypes shared by more than one individual. TCRdb reworked the public reads: Q25 trimming with fastp, MiXCR clone assembly, productive beta chains retained. Under each unique CDR3 protein, matching rows form one entry showing the most common genes and DNA. The V and J calls, along with clone size, are taken from TCRdb and not from the paper's own processing. Counted in this sample were around 240,000 distinct CDR3 sequences; around 18% of them appeared once. 14% of the sample lies in the top ten.

CDR3 length: 14 amino acids, cysteine to phenylalanine. Only CDR3 DNA is held: 42 bases, read in frame from base 1. V has 4 bases trimmed and J has 1 base trimmed; junction bases matching no gene number 0. The germline V gene (reference sequence) provides CDR1 LNHDA and CDR2 SQIVND. These sequences were also reported in another study, on T cells in Graves' hyperthyroidism and ophthalmopathy. As described in the second report: Stable Graves' hyperthyroidism was defined as no progression to ophthalmopathy during 18 months of follow-up. Hyperthyroidism patients were newly diagnosed, had a disease duration of under 2 months, and were aged 18 to 65 years. The study excluded patients with uncontrolled infections, other autoimmune diseases, pregnancy or lactation. Diagnoses relied on clinical symptoms, serum thyroxine and TRAb, thyroid ultrasound and orbital computed tomography. For the first round of RT-PCR on the TCR CDR3, the HTBI primer set was used together with the Qiagen OneStep RT-PCR kit. Blood samples also contained most of the expanded thyroid clonotypes (frequency above 0.001), which suggests that blood repertoires may reflect thyroid immune responses. Ophthalmopathy was separated from stable hyperthyroidism by a 13 V-J signature model, with approximately 90% sensitivity and around 81% specificity obtained in cross-validation and 80%/75% obtained in testing. In validation, the model predicted progression to ophthalmopathy a median of roughly 6.5 months before onset, with about 67% sensitivity and just under 75% specificity. TCR V-J signatures able to tell the groups apart were searched for in a discovery cohort of 90 to 100 patients, of whom more than 40 had Graves' ophthalmopathy and roughly 57 had stable Graves' hyperthyroidism. Prospective prediction of ophthalmopathy was tested in an independent validation cohort of fewer than 20 hyperthyroidism patients and 15 to 17 patients who later progressed to ophthalmopathy. The 95 to 100 discovery patients were randomly split 7:3 into training and test sets. The study also compared thyroid tissue and blood T-cell repertoires from several Graves' hyperthyroidism patients. Following sampling, methimazole starting at 30 mg daily was given to hyperthyroidism patients, and high-dose intravenous methylprednisolone was given to ophthalmopathy patients. The libraries were constructed in a second round of multiplex PCR and then size-selected and purified. Paired-end sequencing of the libraries was performed with 100 bp reads on an Illumina HiSeq2000. Raw data were processed with SOAPnuke, discarding reads with adapters, uncalled bases, mean Phred below 15, or no exact constant-primer or identifier match. COPE v1.2.5 was used to merge the high-quality paired reads, and each unique nucleotide sequence was defined as a clonotype. Clonotypes were aligned to IMGT TRBV, TRBD and TRBJ reference segments using MiTCR v1.1. Analysis was restricted to V-J combinations with a frequency above 0.0001, which covered roughly 99% of repertoires. The TCS score was defined as the ratio of F50 (clonal expansion) to E x V (chaos), calculated using BLOSUM62-based TCRdist between CDR3 peptides within each V-J. Welch's t-statistics and random forest reduced 514 V-J features to 13, which were used in a naive Bayes classifier (R e1071). No statistical method was used to set the sample size in advance, and investigators knew the group allocation. TCR Vbeta CDR3 sequencing of around 130 peripheral blood samples (approximately 44 ophthalmopathy, around 80 hyperthyroidism and approximately 17 progressor patients) is reported in the paper.

This receptor was taken from a woman younger than 45 with Graves disease. Donor details come from another sample of the same person, matched by shared clones. The rearranged chain carries TRBV19 and TRBJ2-3; a stretch of 9 junction bases matches TRBD1. The sample in question was peripheral blood mononuclear cells (PBMCs), obtained at new diagnosis, from a patient treated with antithyroid drugs. The CDR3 region: CASSRDRGTDTQYF. The nucleotides are TGTGCCAGTAGTAGGGACAGGGGCACAGATACGCAGTATTTT.